These 12 T cell receptor beta chains share one sample of origin, sequenced in a study of T-cell memory formation after mild COVID-19. In TCRdb, the 5' RACE reads were re-called with MiXCR into one record per CDR3 protein. The table lists 300,000 to 400,000 distinct CDR3 sequences, less than 20% of them singletons. Sequenced input: PBMCs or a T cell subset sorted from them (not recorded which). These receptors all come from a man aged 18-30 years who had mild COVID-19 (a few samples of this study predate the infection). Cell type and time point are not known.

This clonotype was observed a few times. The rearrangement joins TRBV7-2 to TRBJ2-3, with 9 bases that match TRBD2. Germline V gene lookup returns CDR1 SGHTA and CDR2 FQGNSA. With V trimmed by 5 bases and J by 11 bases, 11 bases remained unmatched. The CDR3 is 14 residues long. The CDR3 sequence: CASSSGGPVREQYF. The CDR3 DNA follows: TGTGCCAGCAGCAGCGGGGGGCCCGTTAGGGAGCAGTATTTT.

This clonotype has more than one count but fewer than ten. V gene TRBV5-1 combines with J gene TRBJ2-5; D possibly matches TRBD1 or TRBD2 (6 bases each). The CDR3 is 14 amino acids. Germline CDR1 SGHRS, CDR2 YFSETQ. Trimming stripped 3 bases from V and 2 bases from J, with 11 bases between. The CDR3 bases are TGCGCCAGCAGCTCGGGGGCACATCAAGAGACCCAGTACTTC. Its protein is CASSSGAHQETQYF.

This clonotype was seen a handful of times. The chain uses TRBV10-3 and TRBJ2-3; tentative D call: TRBD1 (5 bases). Germline V gene lookup returns CDR1 ENHRY and CDR2 SYGVKD. The V end was cut by 6 bases, the J end by 1 base, with 14 bases between. CDR3 length: 15 amino acids. This CDR3 reads CAISATVDGTDTQYF. The CDR3 DNA sequence: TGTGCCATCAGCGCGACAGTGGACGGCACAGATACGCAGTATTTT.

This clonotype was counted only a few times. The chain recombines TRBV20-1 with TRBJ2-3; 8 bases align to TRBD2. Germline CDR1 DFQATT, CDR2 SNEGSKA (reference sequence). The CDR3 is 13 residues long. V shed 6 bases and J 5 bases; nucleotides not matched to a gene: 7. The CDR3 nucleotides are TGCAGTGCCCCGGGGGGGCCGGGAGATACGCAGTATTTT. Translation gives CSAPGGPGDTQYF.

This chain links TRBV7-8 with TRBJ2-6; maybe TRBD2 (6 bases). The V end was cut by 5 bases, the J end by 2 bases, with 13 bases between. CDR3 length: 16 amino acids. Germline CDR1 and CDR2: SGHVS and FQNEAQ. For the CDR3, the DNA is TGTGCCAGCAGCGCTACCGGGGGAGCTGGGGCCAACGTCCTGACTTTC. This translates into CASSATGGAGANVLTF.

This clonotype has only a few counts. The V call is TRBV7-2, the J call TRBJ2-3; D is unclear. The CDR3 is made up of 15 amino acids. Germline CDR1 SGHTA, CDR2 FQGNSA. V was cut by 0 bases and J by 4 bases, with 11 bases left in between. The CDR3 loop reads CASSLATPKSDTQYF. DNA for the CDR3: TGTGCCAGCAGCTTAGCGACACCGAAGTCAGATACGCAGTATTTT.

This chain links TRBV7-6 with TRBJ2-3, with 11 bases lining up with TRBD2. The CDR3 loop spans 20 amino acids. V dropped 8 bases and J dropped 5; count of bases not matched to a gene: 24. Germline loops: CDR1 SGHVS, CDR2 FNYEAQ. CDR3 DNA: TGTGCCAGCTCACATGTGAGGGTAGCGGGGGGGCCCGTTCGCGAAGATACGCAGTATTTT. This gives the protein CASSHVRVAGGPVREDTQYF. The complete variable domain, with remaining parts taken from reference TRBV7-6 and TRBJ2-3, reads GAGVSQSPRYKVTKRGQDVALRCDPISGHVSLYWYRQALGQGPEFLTYFNYEAQQDKSGLPNDRFSAERPEGSISTLTIQRTEQRDSAMYRCASSHVRVAGGPVREDTQYFGPGTRLTVL.

This clonotype was counted only a few times. This rearrangement joins TRBV2 to TRBJ2-1, with 10 bases fitting TRBD2. The germline CDR1 and CDR2 sequences are SNHLY and FYNNEI. V lost 5 bases to trimming and J lost 7 bases; unmatched junction nucleotides: 11. The CDR3 is 16 residues long. CDR3 sequence: CASSLFTSGVGNEQFF. CDR3 in DNA: TGTGCCAGCAGTCTATTCACTAGCGGGGTGGGGAATGAGCAGTTCTTC.

This CDR3 is CASSATDTGELFF. The CDR3 DNA follows: TGTGCCAGCAGCGCCACAGACACCGGGGAGCTGTTTTTT. This rearrangement joins TRBV5-4 to TRBJ2-2; unclear D gene. The CDR3 contains 13 residues. Trimming pared 4 bases from V and 3 bases from J, leaving 7 bases between. Per germline, CDR1 SGHNT and CDR2 YYREEE (reference sequence).

This rearrangement joins TRBV5-1 to TRBJ1-5, with D possibly being TRBD1 (5 bases). This CDR3 contains 16 residues. V was shortened by 0 bases and J by 4 bases, with 14 bases between the two germline ends. Germline V gene sequence: CDR1 SGHRS, CDR2 YFSETQ. CDR3: CASSLGRGTGNQPQHF. In DNA form, the CDR3 reads TGCGCCAGCAGCTTGGGTCGGGGGACGGGTAATCAGCCCCAGCATTTT.

This clonotype has a handful of counts. The gene calls are TRBV5-6 and TRBJ2-7; unclear D gene. V was pared by 0 bases and J by 0 bases, with 10 bases between. From germline, CDR1 is SGHDT and CDR2 YYEEEE. The CDR3 contains 15 residues. The CDR3 protein is CASSLVDVSSYEQYV. CDR3 in DNA: TGTGCCAGCAGCTTGGTAGACGTAAGCTCCTACGAGCAGTACGTC.

This chain joins TRBV9 and TRBJ2-3, with 8 bases fitting TRBD2. Germline lookup yields CDR1 SGDLS and CDR2 YYNGEE. Losses at the gene ends were 2 bases for V and 7 bases for J; bases not matched to a gene: 9. The CDR3 consists of 15 residues. The DNA for the CDR3 is TGTGCCAGCAGCGTTTTCGGGGGGGAGAGTTATACGCAGTATTTT. This sequence encodes CASSVFGGESYTQYF.